The following is a T cell receptor beta chain sequence with its context. Germline assignment: CDR1 GTSNPN and CDR2 SVGIG (reference sequence). Trimming removed 0 bases at V and 6 bases at J, with 15 bases between. The CDR3 length is 14 residues. This entry belongs to a study of T cell changes during pregnancy in multiple sclerosis. The assay was immunoSEQ multiplex PCR, and TCRdb's table has in-frame clones only and misses some. In the table there are 73,000 or so clones, roughly 90% of which are singletons. The sample was peripheral blood, taken after pregnancy. This sequence joins TRBV30 and TRBJ2-7; a possible D gene is TRBD2 (5 bases). This clonotype originated in a female donor in good health, enrolled as a control in a pregnancy study. CDR3 in DNA: TGTGCCTGGAGTGTACCCCCCCAGAGGGTCGAGCAGTACTTC. The encoded protein is CAWSVPPQRVEQYF.